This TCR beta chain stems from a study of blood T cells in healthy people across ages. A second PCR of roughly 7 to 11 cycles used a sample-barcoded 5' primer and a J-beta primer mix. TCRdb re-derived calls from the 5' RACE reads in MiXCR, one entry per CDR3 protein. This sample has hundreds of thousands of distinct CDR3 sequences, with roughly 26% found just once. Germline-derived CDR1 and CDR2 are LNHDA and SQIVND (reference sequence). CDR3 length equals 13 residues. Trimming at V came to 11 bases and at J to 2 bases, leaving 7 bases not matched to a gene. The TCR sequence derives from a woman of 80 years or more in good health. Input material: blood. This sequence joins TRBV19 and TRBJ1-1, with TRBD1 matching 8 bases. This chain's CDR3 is CASRDRSNTEAFF. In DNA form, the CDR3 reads TGTGCCTCACGGGACAGGAGTAACACTGAAGCTTTCTTT.